This is a list of T cell receptor beta chains from one sample in a study of blood T cell repertoires in COVID-19. The table came from immunoSEQ multiplex PCR; TCRdb's copy has only in-frame clones and leaves some out. The top ten clones hold roughly 17% of a sample with 15,000 to 20,000 clones, approximately 80% of them seen once. Sequencing was done on a sample of peripheral blood. The source is a man in his 70s with COVID-19, enrolled during active disease. CDR3s include the opening cysteine and the closing phenylalanine or tryptophan.

J gene: TRBJ1-3
V gene: TRBV4-1
CDR3 protein: CASSQPNGRAEDSGNTIYF

J gene: TRBJ1-5
V gene: TRBV2
CDR3 protein: CASTTVGTGYDQPQHF

J gene: TRBJ2-7
V gene: TRBV12-3/TRBV12-4
CDR3 protein: CASSLGTPAEQYF

J gene: TRBJ1-1
V gene: TRBV7-9
CDR3 protein: CASSSQMNTEAFF

J gene: TRBJ1-2
V gene: TRBV3-1/TRBV3-2
CDR3 protein: CASSHIGQGNGYTF

J gene: TRBJ1-3
V gene: TRBV5-1
CDR3 protein: CASSLAGSSGNTIYF

J gene: TRBJ2-5
V gene: TRBV11-2
CDR3 protein: CASSLGSGTGFQETQYF

J gene: TRBJ2-7
V gene: TRBV5-1
CDR3 protein: CASSHPGYEQYF

J gene: TRBJ1-2
V gene: TRBV12-2
CDR3 protein: CASRFGRGDYGYTF

J gene: TRBJ1-4
V gene: TRBV6-1
CDR3 protein: CASSDMTGGNEKLFF

J gene: TRBJ2-7
V gene: TRBV24-1
CDR3 protein: CATSPGSYEQYF

J gene: TRBJ2-7
V gene: TRBV5-5
CDR3 protein: CASSLQGAGYEQYF

J gene: TRBJ2-5
V gene: TRBV3-1/TRBV3-2
CDR3 protein: CASSQDRGFQETQYF

J gene: TRBJ1-5
V gene: TRBV19
CDR3 protein: CASNLDSSNQPQHF

J gene: TRBJ2-1
V gene: TRBV5-1
CDR3 protein: CASMASGRSYNEQFF

J gene: TRBJ2-1
V gene: TRBV28
CDR3 protein: CASRSSSEFF

J gene: TRBJ2-7
V gene: TRBV11-3
CDR3 protein: CASSRTGYEQYF

J gene: TRBJ2-7
V gene: TRBV29-1
CDR3 protein: CSVTRTSGANEQYF

J gene: TRBJ2-7
V gene: TRBV6-1
CDR3 protein: CASSEIYFYEQYF

J gene: TRBJ1-3
V gene: TRBV5-5
CDR3 protein: CASSLSYSIGNTIYF

J gene: TRBJ1-2
V gene: TRBV29-1
CDR3 protein: CSVSAGTAYNYGYTF

J gene: TRBJ2-1
V gene: TRBV6-4
CDR3 protein: CASESGTRLFF

J gene: TRBJ2-2
V gene: TRBV5-4
CDR3 protein: CASSQTGGGRSGELFF

J gene: TRBJ2-7
V gene: TRBV27
CDR3 protein: CASSLSGGIYEQYF

J gene: TRBJ2-7
V gene: TRBV29-1
CDR3 protein: CSALPREAGQQYF

J gene: TRBJ2-5
V gene: TRBV10-3
CDR3 protein: CAISESNSKETQYF

J gene: TRBJ1-6
V gene: TRBV6-4
CDR3 protein: CASSDSKGAGALHF

J gene: TRBJ2-3
V gene: TRBV6-1
CDR3 protein: CASSELSGSIYTQYF

J gene: TRBJ2-2
V gene: TRBV18
CDR3 protein: CASSPSGQGTGELFF

J gene: TRBJ2-7
V gene: TRBV12-5
CDR3 protein: CASGSLDEQYF

J gene: TRBJ2-5
V gene: TRBV5-1
CDR3 protein: CASSLFQLQETQYF

J gene: TRBJ2-2
V gene: TRBV30
CDR3 protein: CAWSGTSGSNTGELFF

J gene: TRBJ2-4
V gene: TRBV6-2/TRBV6-3
CDR3 protein: CASSWSTAKNIQYF

J gene: TRBJ1-2
V gene: TRBV6-4
CDR3 protein: CASSKDRTNYGYTF

J gene: TRBJ1-5
V gene: TRBV5-1
CDR3 protein: CASSRSTGGGQPQHF

J gene: TRBJ1-5
V gene: TRBV7-9
CDR3 protein: CASNRGNSNQPQHF

J gene: TRBJ2-1
V gene: TRBV5-4
CDR3 protein: CASSPPASGSYEQFF

J gene: TRBJ1-5
V gene: TRBV6-5
CDR3 protein: CASSPTGAVWQPQHF

J gene: TRBJ2-1
V gene: TRBV29-1
CDR3 protein: CSVGRRESGNEQFF

J gene: TRBJ1-1
V gene: TRBV19
CDR3 protein: CASSRGQGVNTEAFF

J gene: TRBJ1-2
V gene: TRBV7-3
CDR3 protein: CASSPIYRKDGYTF